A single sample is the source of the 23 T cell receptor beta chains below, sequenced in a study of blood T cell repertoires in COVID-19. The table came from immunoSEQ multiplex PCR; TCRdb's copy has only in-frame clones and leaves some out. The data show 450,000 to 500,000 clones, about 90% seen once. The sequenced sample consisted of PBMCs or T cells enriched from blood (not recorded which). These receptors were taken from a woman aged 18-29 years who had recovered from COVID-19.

CDR3 protein: CASSFKASEEETQYF. The CDR3, as DNA: TGTGCCAGCAGCTTCAAGGCTAGCGAGGAAGAGACCCAGTACTTC. The rearrangement links TRBV7-2 to TRBJ2-5; D perhaps matches TRBD2 (6 bases). Trimming left V 3 bases short and J 3 bases short, with 14 bases between. The germline V gene has CDR1 SGHTA and CDR2 FQGNSA. The CDR3 contains 15 residues.

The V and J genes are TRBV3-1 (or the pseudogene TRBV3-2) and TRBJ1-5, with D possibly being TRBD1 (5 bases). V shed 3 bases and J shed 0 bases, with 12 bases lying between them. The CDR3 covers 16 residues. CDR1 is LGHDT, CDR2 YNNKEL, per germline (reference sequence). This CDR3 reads CASSQAGTYSNQPQHF. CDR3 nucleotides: TGTGCCAGCAGCCAGGCAGGGACTTATAGCAATCAGCCCCAGCATTTT.

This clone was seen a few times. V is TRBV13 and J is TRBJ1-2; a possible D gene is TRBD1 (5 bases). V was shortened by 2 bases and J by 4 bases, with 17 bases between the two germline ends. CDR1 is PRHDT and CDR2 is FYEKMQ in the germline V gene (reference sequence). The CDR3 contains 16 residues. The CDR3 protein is CASSLRLEGQSYGYTF. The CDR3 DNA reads TGTGCCAGCAGCTTACGGCTGGAGGGGCAGTCCTATGGCTACACCTTC. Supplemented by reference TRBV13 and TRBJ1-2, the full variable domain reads AAGVIQSPRHLIKEKRETATLKCYPIPRHDTVYWYQQGPGQDPQFLISFYEKMQSDKGSIPDRFSAQQFSDYHSELNMSSLELGDSALYFCASSLRLEGQSYGYTFGSGTRLTVV.

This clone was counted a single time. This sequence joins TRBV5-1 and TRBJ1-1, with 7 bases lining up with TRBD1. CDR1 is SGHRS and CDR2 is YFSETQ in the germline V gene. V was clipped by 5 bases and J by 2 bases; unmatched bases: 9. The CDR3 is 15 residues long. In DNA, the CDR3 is TGCGCCAGCAGGCAAGGGGGCCCTTTAAACACTGAAGCTTTCTTT. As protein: CASRQGGPLNTEAFF.

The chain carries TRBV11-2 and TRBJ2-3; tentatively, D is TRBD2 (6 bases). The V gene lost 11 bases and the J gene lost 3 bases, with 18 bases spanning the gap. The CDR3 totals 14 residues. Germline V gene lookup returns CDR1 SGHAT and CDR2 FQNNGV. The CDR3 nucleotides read TGTGCCTCCCAACCCGGGGGAGCAACAGATACGCAGTATTTT. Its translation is CASQPGGATDTQYF.

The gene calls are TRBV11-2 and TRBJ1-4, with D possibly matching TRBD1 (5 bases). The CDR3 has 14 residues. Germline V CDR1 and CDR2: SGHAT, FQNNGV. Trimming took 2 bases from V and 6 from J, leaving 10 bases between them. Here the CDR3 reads CASSLHPGDEKLFF. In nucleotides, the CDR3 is TGTGCCAGCAGCTTACATCCGGGGGATGAAAAACTGTTTTTT.

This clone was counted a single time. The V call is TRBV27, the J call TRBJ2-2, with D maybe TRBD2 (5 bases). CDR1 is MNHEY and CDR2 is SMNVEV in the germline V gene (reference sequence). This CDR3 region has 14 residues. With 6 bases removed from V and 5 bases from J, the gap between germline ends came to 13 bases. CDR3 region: CASRDFPWTGELFF. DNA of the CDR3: TGTGCCAGCAGGGACTTCCCCTGGACCGGGGAGCTGTTTTTT.

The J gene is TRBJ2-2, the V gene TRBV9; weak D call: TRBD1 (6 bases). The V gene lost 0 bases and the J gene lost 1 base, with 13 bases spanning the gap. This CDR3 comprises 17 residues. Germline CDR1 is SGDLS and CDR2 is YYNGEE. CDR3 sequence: CASSVAGGSMNTGELFF. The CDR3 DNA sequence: TGTGCCAGCAGCGTAGCTGGGGGCTCCATGAACACCGGGGAGCTGTTTTTT.

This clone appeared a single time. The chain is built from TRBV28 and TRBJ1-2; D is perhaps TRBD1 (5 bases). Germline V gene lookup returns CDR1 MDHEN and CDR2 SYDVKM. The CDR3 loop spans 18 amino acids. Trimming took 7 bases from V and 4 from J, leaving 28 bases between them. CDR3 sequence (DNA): TGTGCCAGCACCCTTTACTTAGACCCCGAGACAGAAATCTATGGCTACACCTTC. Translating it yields CASTLYLDPETEIYGYTF.

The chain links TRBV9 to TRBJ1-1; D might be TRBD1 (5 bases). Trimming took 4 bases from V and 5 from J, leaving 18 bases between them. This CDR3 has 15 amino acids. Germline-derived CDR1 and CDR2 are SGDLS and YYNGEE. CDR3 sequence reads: CASSPRPWGGTEAFF. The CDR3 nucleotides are TGTGCCAGCAGCCCCCGCCCCTGGGGGGGGACTGAAGCTTTCTTT.

CDR3 sequence (DNA): TGTGCCAGCAGCTCGGACTCGGGCCGCGATACGCAGTATTTT. It yields the protein CASSSDSGRDTQYF. This chain links TRBV7-9 with TRBJ2-3; possible D gene TRBD2, 5 bases. The CDR3 totals 14 residues. Per germline, CDR1 SEHNR and CDR2 FQNEAQ (reference sequence). Trimming removed 4 bases at V and 6 bases at J, with 14 bases between.

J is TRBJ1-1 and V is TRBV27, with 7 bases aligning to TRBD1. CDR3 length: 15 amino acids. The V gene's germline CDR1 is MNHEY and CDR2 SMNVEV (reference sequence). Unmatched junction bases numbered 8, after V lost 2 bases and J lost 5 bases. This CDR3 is CASSLAPTGVTEAFF. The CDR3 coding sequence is TGTGCCAGCAGTTTAGCCCCAACAGGGGTGACTGAAGCTTTCTTT.

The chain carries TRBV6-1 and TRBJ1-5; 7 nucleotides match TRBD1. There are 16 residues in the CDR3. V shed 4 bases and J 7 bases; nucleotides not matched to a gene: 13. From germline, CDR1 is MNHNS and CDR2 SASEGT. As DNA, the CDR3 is TGTGCCAGCAGTGCTGGGCTGACAGGGACCGGGCAGCCCCAGCATTTT. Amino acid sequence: CASSAGLTGTGQPQHF.

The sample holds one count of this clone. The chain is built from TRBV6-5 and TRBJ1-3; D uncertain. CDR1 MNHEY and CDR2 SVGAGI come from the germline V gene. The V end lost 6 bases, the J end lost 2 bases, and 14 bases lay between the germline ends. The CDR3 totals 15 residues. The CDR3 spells CASSAGGLAGNTIYF. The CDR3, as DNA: TGTGCCAGCAGCGCGGGAGGGCTGGCTGGAAACACCATATATTTT.

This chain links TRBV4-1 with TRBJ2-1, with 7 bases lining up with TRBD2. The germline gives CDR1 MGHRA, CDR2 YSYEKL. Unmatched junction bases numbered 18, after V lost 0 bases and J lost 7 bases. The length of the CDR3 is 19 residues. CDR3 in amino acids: CASSQDRGGLLTPPNEQFF. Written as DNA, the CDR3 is TGCGCCAGCAGCCAAGATCGCGGGGGACTTCTAACTCCCCCGAATGAGCAGTTCTTC.

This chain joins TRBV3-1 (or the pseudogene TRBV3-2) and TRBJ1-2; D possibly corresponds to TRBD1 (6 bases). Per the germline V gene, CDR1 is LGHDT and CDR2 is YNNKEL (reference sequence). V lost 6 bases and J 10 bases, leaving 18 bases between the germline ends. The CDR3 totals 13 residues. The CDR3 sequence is CASSPGAPPVYTF. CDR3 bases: TGTGCCAGCAGTCCAGGGGCCCCACCCGTCTACACCTTC.

CDR3: CASRSLGGSLYQPQHF. The CDR3 region has the DNA TGTGCCAGCAGATCCTTGGGGGGGTCTTTGTATCAGCCCCAGCATTTT. The chain joins TRBV28 to TRBJ1-5, with D possibly being TRBD1 (5 bases). Trimming took 6 bases from V and 5 from J, leaving 20 bases between them. This CDR3 is built from 16 residues. Germline loops: CDR1 MDHEN, CDR2 SYDVKM.

The CDR3 region is CASSYGGADTIYF. DNA for the CDR3: TGTGCCAGCAGTTACGGGGGCGCAGACACCATATATTTT. The chain recombines TRBV6-6 with TRBJ1-3; a possible D gene is TRBD1 (6 bases). V shed 2 bases and J shed 8 bases, with 10 bases lying between them. The CDR3 sequence is 13 residues long. Germline V gives CDR1 MNHNY, CDR2 SVGAGI (reference sequence).

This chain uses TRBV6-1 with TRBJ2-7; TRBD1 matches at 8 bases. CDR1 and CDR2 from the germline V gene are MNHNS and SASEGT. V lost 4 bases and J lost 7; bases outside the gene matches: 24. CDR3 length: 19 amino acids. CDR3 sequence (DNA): TGTGCCAGCAGTGTAGCTCTCCGGACAGGGCTGGTGGGTAGCGGTGAGCAGTACTTC. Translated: CASSVALRTGLVGSGEQYF.

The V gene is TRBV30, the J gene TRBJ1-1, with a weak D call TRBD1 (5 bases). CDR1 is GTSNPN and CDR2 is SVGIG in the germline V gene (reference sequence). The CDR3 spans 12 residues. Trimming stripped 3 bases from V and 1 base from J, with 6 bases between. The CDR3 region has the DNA TGTGCCTGGAGAGGGGAGAACACTGAAGCTTTCTTT. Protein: CAWRGENTEAFF.

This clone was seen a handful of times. The CDR3 reads CASSEDRNQPQHF. The CDR3 DNA reads as TGTGCCAGCTCAGAAGACAGGAATCAGCCCCAGCATTTT. The chain has TRBV18 and TRBJ1-5, with D tentatively TRBD1 (6 bases). The V and J ends lost 5 bases and 4 bases respectively, with 9 bases between them. Germline CDR1 KGHSH, CDR2 LQKENI. CDR3 size: 13 residues.

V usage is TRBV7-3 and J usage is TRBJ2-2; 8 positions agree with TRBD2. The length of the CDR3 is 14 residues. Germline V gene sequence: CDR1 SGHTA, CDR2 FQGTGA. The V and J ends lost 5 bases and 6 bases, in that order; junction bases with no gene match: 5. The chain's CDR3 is CASSISGGSGELFF. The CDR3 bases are TGTGCCAGCAGCATAAGCGGGGGATCCGGGGAGCTGTTTTTT.

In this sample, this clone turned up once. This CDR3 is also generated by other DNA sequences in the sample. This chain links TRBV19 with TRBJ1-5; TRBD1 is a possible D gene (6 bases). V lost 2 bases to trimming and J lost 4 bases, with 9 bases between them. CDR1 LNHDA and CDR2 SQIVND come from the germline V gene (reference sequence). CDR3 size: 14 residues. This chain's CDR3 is CASSILGGNQPQHF. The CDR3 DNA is TGTGCCAGTAGTATACTAGGGGGAAATCAGCCCCAGCATTTT.